This TCR beta chain was documented in a study of cytomegalovirus exposure and HLA in healthy donors. PCR employed 60 Vbeta and 13 Jbeta primers. Profiled with immunoSEQ multiplex PCR; TCRdb holds only in-frame clones, not every one. In the table there are 30,000 to 45,000 clones, 70% to 90% of which are singletons. The length of the CDR3 is 15 residues. V shed 3 bases and J shed 4 bases, with 13 bases lying between them. Germline lookup yields CDR1 SGHVS and CDR2 FQNEAQ. The sequenced sample was PBMCs. The chain employs TRBV7-8 and TRBJ2-1; tentatively, D is TRBD1 (5 bases). This TCR derives from a woman aged 40 to 55 in good health and CMV-seropositive. The CDR3 sequence: CASSFGRGSYNEQFF. As DNA, the CDR3 is TGTGCCAGCAGCTTTGGAAGGGGTTCTTACAATGAGCAGTTCTTC.